This T cell receptor (beta chain) emerged from a study of blood T cell repertoires in COVID-19. Whole-study context: COVID-19 samples collected from the United States, Italy and Spain covered acute and convalescent phases.

Between the trimmed V and J ends, which lost 5 bases and 6 bases, there was a span of 16 bases. Germline CDR1 SGHRS, CDR2 YFSETQ. This CDR3 has 14 amino acids. In the source study's methods: Estimation of nucleated cell counts relied on the amplification of reference gene primers. This table comes from immunoSEQ multiplex PCR, and its TCRdb copy is limited to in-frame clones, with some not included. V, J and clone size derive from that table, while D and trimming were established from the DNA sequence. The sample records around 140,000 clones, approximately 80% being singletons. The J gene is TRBJ2-3, the V gene TRBV5-1; D possibly corresponds to TRBD2 (5 bases). The sample comprised peripheral blood. The source is a human donor in a cohort sampled during active COVID-19. DNA of the CDR3: TGCGCCAGCAGGCTGGGCGGGCCCACGGATACGCAGTATTTT. This codes for CASRLGGPTDTQYF.